A single sample is the source of the 18 T cell receptor beta chains below, sequenced in a study of persistence of HIV-infected CD4 T cells. Overlapping HIV-1 Gag 15-mer peptides at roughly 1 ug per peptide per mL were used. CD40L-negative CD69-negative CD45RO-high memory CD4+ T cells were sorted as populations depleted of antigen-responding cells. No antigens are known for them. The libraries were made with immunoSEQ version 4 in survey mode. Method: immunoSEQ multiplex PCR; TCRdb's copy keeps in-frame clones and lacks some. The sample shows 35,000 to 45,000 clones, under 90% of them seen only once. The material was cultured CD4+ T cells from PBMCs, obtained from a patient who received antiretroviral therapy. The receptors shown here come from an adult with HIV. The donor label of this sample is uncertain.

V is TRBV3-1 (or the pseudogene TRBV3-2) and J is TRBJ2-7; 7 nucleotides line up with TRBD1. V gave up 5 bases and J gave up 3 bases; unmatched junction bases: 7. Per the germline V gene, CDR1 is LGHDT and CDR2 is YNNKEL (reference sequence). The length of the CDR3 is 14 residues. As DNA, the CDR3 is TGTGCCAGCAGCAAGGGACAGCGAAACTACGAGCAGTACTTC. Protein product: CASSKGQRNYEQYF.

This clone has just one count. The CDR3: CASSFDRGESYEQYF. The CDR3 coding sequence is TGTGCCAGCAGCTTCGACAGGGGCGAGAGCTACGAGCAGTACTTC. The chain has TRBV7-2 and TRBJ2-7; 8 nucleotides agree with TRBD1. The CDR3 extends over 15 amino acids. J lost 3 bases, V lost 3 bases, and 7 bases had no gene match. Germline loops: CDR1 SGHTA, CDR2 FQGNSA.

The chain recombines TRBV5-1 with TRBJ1-1, with a weak D call TRBD1 (6 bases). Germline V lookup: CDR1 SGHRS, CDR2 YFSETQ. Trimming left V 2 bases short and J 1 base short, with 9 bases between. The CDR3 has 14 amino acids. The CDR3 bases are TGCGCCAGCAGCTTTCAACAGGGGAACACTGAAGCTTTCTTT. Translation gives CASSFQQGNTEAFF.

The genes are TRBV5-1 and TRBJ2-3, with 7 bases fitting TRBD2. Germline V gene sequence: CDR1 SGHRS, CDR2 YFSETQ. V lost 0 bases, J lost 2 bases, and 3 bases stayed unmatched. The CDR3 length is 15 residues. CDR3 residues: CASSLGTRFTDTQYF. CDR3 bases: TGCGCCAGCAGCTTGGGGACTAGGTTCACAGATACGCAGTATTTT.

This sequence joins TRBV27 and TRBJ2-7, with D tentatively TRBD1 (6 bases). The germline CDR1 and CDR2 sequences are MNHEY and SMNVEV (reference sequence). The V and J ends lost 8 bases and 0 bases respectively, with 14 bases between them. The CDR3 extends over 14 amino acids. The CDR3 is CASQTGPYSYEQYF. CDR3 bases: TGTGCCAGCCAGACAGGTCCTTACTCCTACGAGCAGTACTTC.

The CDR3 protein is CATRGDARSIATNEKLFF. For the CDR3, the DNA is TGTGCCACCAGGGGGGACGCCCGGTCCATCGCAACTAATGAAAAACTGTTTTTT. This chain uses TRBV15 with TRBJ1-4; weak D call: TRBD1 (5 bases). Trimming removed 6 bases at V and 0 bases at J, with 20 bases between. Germline CDR1 is LNHNV and CDR2 is YYDKDF (reference sequence). There are 18 residues in the CDR3. The whole variable domain, filled in from reference TRBV15 and TRBJ1-4, reads DAMVIQNPRYQVTQFGKPVTLSCSQTLNHNVMYWYQQKSSQAPKLLFHYYDKDFNNEADTPDNFQSRRPNTSFCFLDIRSPGLGDTAMYLCATRGDARSIATNEKLFFGSGTQLSVL.

This chain joins TRBV29-1 and TRBJ2-7; 7 bases fit TRBD1. Germline CDR1 reads SQVTM; CDR2 reads ANQGSEA. The CDR3 is made up of 16 amino acids. V lost 0 bases and J lost 2; bases outside the gene matches: 10. CDR3 protein: CSVEDRSGTVPYEQYF. The CDR3 coding sequence is TGCAGCGTTGAAGATAGGTCCGGGACAGTACCCTACGAGCAGTACTTC.

This clone was counted a few times. The chain carries TRBV5-1 and TRBJ1-1, with D unclear. The CDR3 length is 14 residues. Germline CDR1 and CDR2: SGHRS and YFSETQ. Trimming shortened V by 4 bases and J by 5 bases, and 15 bases separated the two germline ends. The CDR3 loop is CASSLSQLETEAFF. CDR3 nucleotide sequence: TGCGCCAGCAGCCTTAGTCAGTTGGAAACTGAAGCTTTCTTT.

A word on this clone: Mismatch with germline at one junction end may stem from a read error. The chain employs TRBV6-5 and TRBJ2-7, with 7 bases matching TRBD2. Germline V CDR1 and CDR2: MNHEY, SVGAGI. The CDR3 totals 15 residues. CDR3 DNA sequence: TGTGCCAGCAAAGGGCAAGGGGACTACTCCTACGAGCGGTACTTC. As protein: CASKGQGDYSYERYF.

The chain recombines TRBV19 with TRBJ2-3; 8 bases align to TRBD2. V lost 4 bases and J lost 2; bases outside the gene matches: 8. The CDR3 spans 16 residues. Germline-derived CDR1 and CDR2 are LNHDA and SQIVND (reference sequence). The CDR3 DNA is TGTGCCAGTAGTAAAACCGGGACTAGATACACAGATACGCAGTATTTT. It specifies CASSKTGTRYTDTQYF.

This chain links TRBV18 with TRBJ2-7, with D unclear. Germline lookup yields CDR1 KGHSH and CDR2 LQKENI. CDR3 length equals 15 residues. The ends were cut back, 0 bases at V and 0 bases at J, with 9 bases in the middle. The chain's CDR3 is CASSPPGSSSYEQYF. CDR3 sequence (DNA): TGTGCCAGCTCACCACCTGGCTCGAGCTCCTACGAGCAGTACTTC.

This clone showed up just once. The chain has TRBV3-1 (or the pseudogene TRBV3-2) and TRBJ2-3; TRBD2 aligns across 9 bases. V was clipped by 5 bases and J by 8 bases; unmatched bases: 5. Germline loops: CDR1 LGHDT, CDR2 YNNKEL (reference sequence). The CDR3 spans 13 residues. For the CDR3, the DNA is TGTGCCAGCAGCACCGCGGGGGGGGCTACGCAGTATTTT. Residues: CASSTAGGATQYF.

This clone was counted only a few times. The J gene is TRBJ2-7, the V gene TRBV19; 10 bases match TRBD1. Germline V gives CDR1 LNHDA, CDR2 SQIVND (reference sequence). V trimming: 5 bases; J trimming: 6 bases; junction bases outside the gene matches: 4. CDR3 length equals 13 residues. The CDR3 DNA reads TGTGCCAGTAGTCTTGACAGGGGGCGCGAGCAGTACTTC. Its translation is CASSLDRGREQYF.

This chain uses TRBV11-1 with TRBJ1-2, with a tentative D call TRBD1 (5 bases). Germline assignment: CDR1 SGHAT and CDR2 FQDESV (reference sequence). Trimming shortened V by 3 bases and J by 4 bases, and 15 bases separated the two germline ends. The CDR3 is 15 residues long. The CDR3 nucleotides are TGTGCCAGCAGCTTTCGCCGGGACGGAGGCTATGGCTACACCTTC. It yields the protein CASSFRRDGGYGYTF.

This rearrangement joins TRBV5-5 to TRBJ2-4; D may match TRBD1 or TRBD2 (5 bases each). The CDR3 is 16 amino acids. The V gene's germline CDR1 is SGHKS and CDR2 YYEKEE (reference sequence). The V and J ends lost 0 bases and 3 bases respectively, with 13 bases between them. CDR3 coding DNA: TGTGCCAGCAGCTTGGCGTACGGGGCGGTCAAAAACATTCAGTACTTC. Amino acids: CASSLAYGAVKNIQYF.

The chain is built from TRBV27 and TRBJ2-7; 8 positions match TRBD2. This CDR3 spans 14 amino acids. CDR1 is MNHEY and CDR2 is SMNVEV in the germline V gene (reference sequence). The V segment lost 3 bases and the J segment 2 bases; nucleotides outside the gene matches: 3. As DNA, the CDR3 is TGTGCCAGCAGTTTCCGGGAGGGGCCCTACGAGCAGTACTTC. Translating gives CASSFREGPYEQYF.

About this clone: Other DNA sequences in this specimen translate into the identical CDR3. The chain uses TRBV6-2 or TRBV6-3 and TRBJ1-3; D is undetermined. The CDR3 has 14 amino acids. Germline lookup yields CDR1 MNHEY and CDR2 SVGEGT. V shed 3 bases and J shed 2 bases, with 8 bases lying between them. CDR3: CASSYGGTGNTIYF. The CDR3 DNA follows: TGTGCCAGCAGTTATGGAGGGACTGGAAACACCATATATTTT.

The chain employs TRBV6-6 and TRBJ1-5, with TRBD1 as a possible D gene (6 bases). Per the germline V gene, CDR1 is MNHNY and CDR2 is SVGAGI (reference sequence). V dropped 6 bases and J dropped 4 bases, with 16 bases sitting between them. The CDR3 sequence is 15 residues long. The CDR3 nucleotides read TGTGCCAGCAGGGTCCCGGGGGCGCGGAATCAGCCCCAGCATTTT. Translated: CASRVPGARNQPQHF.